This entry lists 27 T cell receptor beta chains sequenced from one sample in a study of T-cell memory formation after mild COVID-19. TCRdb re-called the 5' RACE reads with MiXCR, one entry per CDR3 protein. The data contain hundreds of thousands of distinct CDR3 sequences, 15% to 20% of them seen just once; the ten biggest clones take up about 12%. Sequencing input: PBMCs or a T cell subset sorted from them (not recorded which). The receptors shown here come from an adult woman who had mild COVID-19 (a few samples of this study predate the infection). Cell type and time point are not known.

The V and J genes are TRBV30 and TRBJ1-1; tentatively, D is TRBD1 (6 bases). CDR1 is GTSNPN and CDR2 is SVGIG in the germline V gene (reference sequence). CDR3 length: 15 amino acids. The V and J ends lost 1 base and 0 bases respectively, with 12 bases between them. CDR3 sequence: CAWSGTGILNTEAFF. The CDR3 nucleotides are TGTGCCTGGAGTGGTACAGGGATACTGAACACTGAAGCTTTCTTT.

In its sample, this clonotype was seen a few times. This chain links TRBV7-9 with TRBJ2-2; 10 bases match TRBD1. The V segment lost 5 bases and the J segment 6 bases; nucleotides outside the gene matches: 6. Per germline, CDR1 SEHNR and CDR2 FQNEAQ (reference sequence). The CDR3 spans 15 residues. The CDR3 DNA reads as TGTGCCAGCAGCCGGGGGACAGGGGTCCCCGGGGAGCTGTTTTTT. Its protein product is CASSRGTGVPGELFF.

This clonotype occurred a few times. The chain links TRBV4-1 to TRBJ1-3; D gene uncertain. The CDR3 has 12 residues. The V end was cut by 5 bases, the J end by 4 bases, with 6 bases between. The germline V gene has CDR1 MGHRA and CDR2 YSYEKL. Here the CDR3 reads CASSGEGNTIYF. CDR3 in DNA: TGCGCCAGCAGCGGGGAAGGAAACACCATATATTTT.

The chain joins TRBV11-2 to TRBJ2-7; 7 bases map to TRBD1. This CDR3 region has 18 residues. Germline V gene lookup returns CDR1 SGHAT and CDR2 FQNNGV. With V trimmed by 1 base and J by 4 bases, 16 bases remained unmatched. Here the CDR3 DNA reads TGTGCCAGCAGCTTAGGGGGCTCGGACAGGAGAACTTATTACGAGCAGTACTTC. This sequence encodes CASSLGGSDRRTYYEQYF.

The DNA of the CDR3 is TGTGCCACCAGTGATCCCACGGGGCGGGAGGGATACAATGAGCAGTTCTTC. Translated, it gives CATSDPTGREGYNEQFF. The chain is built from TRBV24-1 and TRBJ2-1; 9 nucleotides match TRBD2. Germline loops: CDR1 KGHDR, CDR2 SFDVKD. The CDR3 has 17 amino acids. J lost 4 bases, V lost 3 bases, and 9 bases had no gene match.

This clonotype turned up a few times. CDR3 in DNA: TGTGCCAGCAGCGCTAACCGGGGGGGCCCCTACGAGCAGTACTTC. This sequence encodes CASSANRGGPYEQYF. The rearrangement joins TRBV12-3 or TRBV12-4 to TRBJ2-7; TRBD2 agrees at 8 bases. The CDR3 is made up of 15 amino acids. V gave up 6 bases and J gave up 2 bases; unmatched junction bases: 9.

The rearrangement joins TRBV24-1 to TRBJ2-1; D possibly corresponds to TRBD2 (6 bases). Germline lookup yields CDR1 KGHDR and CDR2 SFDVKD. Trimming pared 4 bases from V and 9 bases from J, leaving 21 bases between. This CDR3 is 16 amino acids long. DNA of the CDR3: TGTGCCACCAGTGACCCCCGACTAGTTACAGGAAGTGAGCAGTTCTTC. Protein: CATSDPRLVTGSEQFF.

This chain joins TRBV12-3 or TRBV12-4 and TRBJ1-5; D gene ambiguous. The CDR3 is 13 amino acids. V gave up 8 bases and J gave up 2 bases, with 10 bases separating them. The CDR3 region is CASGGGRNQPQHF. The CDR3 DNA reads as TGTGCCAGCGGAGGAGGACGCAATCAGCCCCAGCATTTT.

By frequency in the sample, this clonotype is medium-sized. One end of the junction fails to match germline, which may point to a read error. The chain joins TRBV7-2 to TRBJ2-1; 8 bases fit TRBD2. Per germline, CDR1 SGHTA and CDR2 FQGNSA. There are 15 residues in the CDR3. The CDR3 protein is CASSLSGSSYNEQFF. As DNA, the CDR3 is TGCGCCAGCAGCTTGAGCGGGAGCTCCTACAATGAGCAGTTCTTC.

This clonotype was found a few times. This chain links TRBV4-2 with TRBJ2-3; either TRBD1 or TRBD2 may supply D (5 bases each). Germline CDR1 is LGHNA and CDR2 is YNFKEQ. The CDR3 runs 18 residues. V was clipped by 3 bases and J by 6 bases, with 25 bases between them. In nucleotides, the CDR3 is TGTGCCAGCAGCCATAGATTGAAGGATCTAGCTTGGGGGGATACGCAGTATTTT. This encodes CASSHRLKDLAWGDTQYF.

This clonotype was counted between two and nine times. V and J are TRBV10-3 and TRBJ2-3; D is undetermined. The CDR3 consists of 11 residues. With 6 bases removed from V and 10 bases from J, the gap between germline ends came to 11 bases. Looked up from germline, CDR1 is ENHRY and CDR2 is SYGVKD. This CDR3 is CAISAERAQYF. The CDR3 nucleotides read TGTGCCATCAGCGCTGAAAGGGCGCAGTATTTT.

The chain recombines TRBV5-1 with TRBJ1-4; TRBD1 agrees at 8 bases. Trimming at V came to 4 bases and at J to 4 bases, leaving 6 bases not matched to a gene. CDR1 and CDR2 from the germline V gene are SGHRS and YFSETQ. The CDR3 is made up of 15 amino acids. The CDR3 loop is CASSPGTGDNEKLFF. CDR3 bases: TGCGCCAGCAGCCCCGGGACAGGAGATAATGAAAAACTGTTTTTT.

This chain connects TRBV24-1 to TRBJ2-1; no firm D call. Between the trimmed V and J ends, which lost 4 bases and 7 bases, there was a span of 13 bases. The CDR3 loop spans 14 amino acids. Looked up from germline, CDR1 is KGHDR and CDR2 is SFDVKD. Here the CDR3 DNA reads TGTGCCACCAGTGACCCCGGACGGATTAATGAGCAGTTCTTC. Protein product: CATSDPGRINEQFF.

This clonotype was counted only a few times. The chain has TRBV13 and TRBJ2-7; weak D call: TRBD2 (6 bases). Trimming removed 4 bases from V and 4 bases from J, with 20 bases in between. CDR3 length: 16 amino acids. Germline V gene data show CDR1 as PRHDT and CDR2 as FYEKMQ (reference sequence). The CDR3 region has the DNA TGTGCCAGCAGCTCGCGGGGACTTCCTGAGGGGTACGAGCAGTACTTC. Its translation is CASSSRGLPEGYEQYF.

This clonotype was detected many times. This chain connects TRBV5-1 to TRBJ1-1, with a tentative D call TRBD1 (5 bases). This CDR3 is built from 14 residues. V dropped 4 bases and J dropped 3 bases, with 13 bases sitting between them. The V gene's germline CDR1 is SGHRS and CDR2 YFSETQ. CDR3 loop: CASSQGTMDTEAFF. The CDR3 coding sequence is TGCGCCAGCAGCCAGGGCACAATGGACACTGAAGCTTTCTTT. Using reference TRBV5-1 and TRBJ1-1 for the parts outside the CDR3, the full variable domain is KAGVTQTPRYLIKTRGQQVTLSCSPISGHRSVSWYQQTPGQGLQFLFEYFSETQRNKGNFPGRFSGRQFSNSRSEMNVSTLELGDSALYLCASSQGTMDTEAFFGQGTRLTVV.

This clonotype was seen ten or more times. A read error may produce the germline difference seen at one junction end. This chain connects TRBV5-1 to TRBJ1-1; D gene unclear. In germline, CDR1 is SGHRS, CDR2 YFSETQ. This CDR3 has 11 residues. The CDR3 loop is CASSSDTEAFF. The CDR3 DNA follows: TGTGCCAGCAGCTCAGACACTGAAGCTTTCTTT.

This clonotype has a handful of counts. The CDR3 coding sequence is TGTGCCAGCAGGGACGGACAGGGGGTTTACAATGAGCAGTTCTTC. Its protein product is CASRDGQGVYNEQFF. The chain carries TRBV2 and TRBJ2-1; 10 positions match TRBD1. CDR1 and CDR2 (germline): SNHLY, FYNNEI. This CDR3 has 15 residues. The ends lost 6 bases at V and 4 bases at J; junction bases unmatched: 6.

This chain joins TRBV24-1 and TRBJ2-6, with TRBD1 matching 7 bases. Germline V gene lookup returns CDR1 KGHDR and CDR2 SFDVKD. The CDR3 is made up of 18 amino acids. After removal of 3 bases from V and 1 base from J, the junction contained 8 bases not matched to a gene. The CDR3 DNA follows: TGTGCCACCAGTGATCGACCAACGACAGGGTCTGGGGCCAACGTCCTGACTTTC. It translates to CATSDRPTTGSGANVLTF.

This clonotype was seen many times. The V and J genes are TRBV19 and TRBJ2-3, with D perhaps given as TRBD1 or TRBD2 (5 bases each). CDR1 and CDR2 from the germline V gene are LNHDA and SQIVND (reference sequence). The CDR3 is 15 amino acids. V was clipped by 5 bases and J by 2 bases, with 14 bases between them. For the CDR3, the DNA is TGTGCCAGTAGTTCCCTCGGGACCCCCACAGATACGCAGTATTTT. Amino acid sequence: CASSSLGTPTDTQYF.

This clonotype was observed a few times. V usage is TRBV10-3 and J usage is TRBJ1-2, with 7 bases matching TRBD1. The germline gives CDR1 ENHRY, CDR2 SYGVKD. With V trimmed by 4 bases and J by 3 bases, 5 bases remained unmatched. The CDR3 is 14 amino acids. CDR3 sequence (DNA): TGTGCCATCAGTGGGTGGGACAGAGACTATGGCTACACCTTC. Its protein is CAISGWDRDYGYTF.

The CDR3 sequence is CASSLQGGIPTLGHEQFF. The CDR3 region has the DNA TGTGCCAGCAGTCTACAGGGCGGGATCCCTACCCTGGGGCATGAGCAGTTCTTC. This chain joins TRBV6-2 or TRBV6-3 and TRBJ2-1; D is perhaps TRBD1 or TRBD2 (6 bases each). The CDR3 sequence is 18 residues long. Germline-derived CDR1 and CDR2 are MNHEY and SVGEGT. V was cut by 5 bases and J by 8 bases, with 28 bases left in between.

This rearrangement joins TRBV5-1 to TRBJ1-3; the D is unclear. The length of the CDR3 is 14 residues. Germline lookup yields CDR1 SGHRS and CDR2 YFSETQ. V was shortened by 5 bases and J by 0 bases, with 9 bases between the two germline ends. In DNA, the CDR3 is TGCGCCAGCAGGAAACAAGACTCTGGAAACACCATATATTTT. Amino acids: CASRKQDSGNTIYF.

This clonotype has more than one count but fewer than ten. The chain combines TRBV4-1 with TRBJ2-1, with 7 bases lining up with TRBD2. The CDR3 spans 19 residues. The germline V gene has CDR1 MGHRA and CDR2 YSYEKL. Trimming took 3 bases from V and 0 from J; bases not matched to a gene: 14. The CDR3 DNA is TGCGCCAGCAGCCAGAGCCCGGGACTAATCCTCGGCTCCTACAATGAGCAGTTCTTC. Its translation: CASSQSPGLILGSYNEQFF.

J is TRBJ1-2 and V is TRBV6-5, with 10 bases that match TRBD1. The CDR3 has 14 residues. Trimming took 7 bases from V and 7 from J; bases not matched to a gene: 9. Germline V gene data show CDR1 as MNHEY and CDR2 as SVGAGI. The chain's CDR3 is CASNQGQGNGGYTF. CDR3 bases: TGTGCCAGCAATCAGGGACAGGGGAACGGTGGCTACACCTTC.

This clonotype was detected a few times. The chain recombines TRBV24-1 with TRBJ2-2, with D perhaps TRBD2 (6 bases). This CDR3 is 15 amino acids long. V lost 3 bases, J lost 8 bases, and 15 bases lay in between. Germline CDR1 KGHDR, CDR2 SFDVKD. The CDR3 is CATSDRGTRRGELFF. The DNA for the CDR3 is TGTGCCACCAGTGATCGTGGGACTCGTCGAGGGGAGCTGTTTTTT.

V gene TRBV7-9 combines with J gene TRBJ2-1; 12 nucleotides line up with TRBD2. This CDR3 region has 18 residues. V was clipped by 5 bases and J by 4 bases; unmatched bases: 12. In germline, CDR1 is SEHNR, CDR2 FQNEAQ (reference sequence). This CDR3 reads CASSPSDLGLAGYNEQFF. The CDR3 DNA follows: TGTGCCAGCAGCCCAAGCGATCTCGGACTAGCGGGGTACAATGAGCAGTTCTTC.

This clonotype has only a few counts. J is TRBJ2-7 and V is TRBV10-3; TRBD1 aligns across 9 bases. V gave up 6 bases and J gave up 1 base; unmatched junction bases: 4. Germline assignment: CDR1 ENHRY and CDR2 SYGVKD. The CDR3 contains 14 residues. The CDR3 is CAIRGTGSSYEQYF. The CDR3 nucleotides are TGTGCCATCAGAGGGACAGGGAGTTCCTACGAGCAGTACTTC.